This T cell receptor (beta chain) was captured by sequencing in a study of T cell responses to AZD1222 COVID-19 vaccine. Study-wide results and limits: Nearly half of spike-specific TCRs reportedly target variant regions that are unmutated in the B.1.351 and B.1.1.7 variants. Elevations in Spike-specific TCR breadth and depth followed administration of two AZD1222 doses. Clonal diversity may have been underestimated, and the donors were mostly white British, with more females than males.

Per germline, CDR1 KGHDR and CDR2 SFDVKD. The CDR3 spans 15 residues. Trimming stripped 2 bases from V and 4 bases from J, with 11 bases between. Only in-frame clones appear in the TCRdb table, and some are missing; sequencing was by immunoSEQ multiplex PCR. In the table there are more than 50,000 clones, 70% to 90% of which are singletons. A single count supports this clone. Its antigen remains unidentified. The receptor was derived from an adult in good health. J is TRBJ2-1 and V is TRBV24-1, with unresolved D. The specimen comprised peripheral blood, sampled on day 0 of AZD1222 vaccination. The CDR3 sequence: CATSDSWVGYNEQFF. The CDR3 nucleotides read TGTGCCACCAGTGATTCGTGGGTAGGGTACAATGAGCAGTTCTTC.